This TCR beta chain emerged from a study of regulatory T cells in long-lasting Graves disease. About the study: Positive TSH receptor antibodies alongside over 5 years of antithyroid drugs were what marked Graves' disease as persistent. Study results and limitations: Relative to newly diagnosed Graves' patients, persistent ones had lower TCR diversity. Persistent disease preferred TRBV28, TRBJ1-2 and TRBJ2-5. Shared public clonotypes totalled about 2,600 in persistent patients, compared with around 930 in new patients.

Building of the TCR beta libraries involved iRepertoire HTBI primers and Arm-PCR of CDR3 regions. TCRdb ran MiXCR on the multiplex PCR reads and lists one entry per CDR3 protein. The sample gives about 420,000 distinct CDR3 sequences, roughly a quarter of which show up once; approximately 26% is in the top ten. Time point: persistent/refractory GD, antithyroid drugs over 5 years with positive TRAb. PBMC-extracted RNA yielded the TCR library. Worth noting for this clonotype: Its specificity is unknown.

From germline, CDR1 is SQVTM and CDR2 ANQGSEA. The V segment lost 8 bases and the J segment 9 bases; nucleotides outside the gene matches: 10. This CDR3 spans 12 amino acids. The sequence derives from a female donor with Graves disease. Specimen: peripheral blood mononuclear cells (PBMCs), collected when the disease was refractory, from a patient treated with antithyroid drugs. The rearrangement uses TRBV29-1 and TRBJ1-3, with 7 bases lining up with TRBD1. The CDR3 here is CSTLEAGGTIYF. DNA for the CDR3: TGCAGCACTCTTGAGGCAGGGGGCACCATATATTTT.